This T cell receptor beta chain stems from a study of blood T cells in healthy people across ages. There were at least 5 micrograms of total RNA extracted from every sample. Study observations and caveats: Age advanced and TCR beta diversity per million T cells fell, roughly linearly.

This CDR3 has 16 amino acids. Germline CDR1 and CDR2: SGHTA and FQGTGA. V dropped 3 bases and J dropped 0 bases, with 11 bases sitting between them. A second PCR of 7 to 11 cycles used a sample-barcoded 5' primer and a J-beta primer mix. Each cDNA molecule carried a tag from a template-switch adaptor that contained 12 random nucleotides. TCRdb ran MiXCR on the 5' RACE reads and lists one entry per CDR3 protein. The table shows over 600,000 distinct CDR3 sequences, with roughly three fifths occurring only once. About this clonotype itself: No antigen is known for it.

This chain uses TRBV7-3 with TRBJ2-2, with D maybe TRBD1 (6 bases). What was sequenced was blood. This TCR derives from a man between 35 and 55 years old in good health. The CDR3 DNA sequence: TGTGCCAGCAGCTTTTTTTCAGGGGCGAACACCGGGGAGCTGTTTTTT. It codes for CASSFFSGANTGELFF.